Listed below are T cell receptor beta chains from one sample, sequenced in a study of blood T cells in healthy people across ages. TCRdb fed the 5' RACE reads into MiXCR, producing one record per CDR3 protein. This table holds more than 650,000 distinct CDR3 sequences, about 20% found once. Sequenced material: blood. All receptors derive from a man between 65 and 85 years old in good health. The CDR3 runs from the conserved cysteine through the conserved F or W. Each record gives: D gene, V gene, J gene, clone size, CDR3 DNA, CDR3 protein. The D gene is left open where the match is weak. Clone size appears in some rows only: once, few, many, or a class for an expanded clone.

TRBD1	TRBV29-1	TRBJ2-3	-	TGCAGCGTCTCAAAAACCGGGGACAGCCGTACAGATACGCAGTATTTT	CSVSKTGDSRTDTQYF
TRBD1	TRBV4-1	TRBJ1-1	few	TGCGCCAGCAGCTTCCGGACAGGGGAGGATGAAGCTTTCTTT	CASSFRTGEDEAFF
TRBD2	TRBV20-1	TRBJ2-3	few	TGCAGTGCTTTCCCGGGGGGGGCCGGAGTTGATACGCAGTATTTT	CSAFPGGAGVDTQYF
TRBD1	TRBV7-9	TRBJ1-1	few	TGTGCCAGCAGCTTATATGAGGGGGCTTACACTGAAGCTTTCTTT	CASSLYEGAYTEAFF
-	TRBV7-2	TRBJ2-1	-	TGTGCCAGCAGCTCAAAGCGGATAGCCTACAATGAGCAGTTCTTC	CASSSKRIAYNEQFF
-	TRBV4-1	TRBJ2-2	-	TGCGCCAGCAGCCAAGAGGGTGGGGGGTCCGGCGGGGAGCTGTTTTTT	CASSQEGGGSGGELFF
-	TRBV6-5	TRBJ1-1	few	TGTGCCGCCTCCCGGGGCGCTGAAGCTTTCTTT	CAASRGAEAFF
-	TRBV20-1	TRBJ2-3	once	TGCAGTGCCAAGTCTAGCACAGATACGCAGTATTTT	CSAKSSTDTQYF
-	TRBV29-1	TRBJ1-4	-	TGCAGCGTTGCCCAGGGACCAAGTGGAGAAAAACTGTTTTTT	CSVAQGPSGEKLFF
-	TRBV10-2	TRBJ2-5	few	TGCGCCAGCAGTGAAGGACGGAGGGAGACCCAGTACTTC	CASSEGRRETQYF
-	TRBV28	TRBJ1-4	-	TGTGCCAGCATCCCCGCGCTAGGGGGAGGAAAACTGTTTTTT	CASIPALGGGKLFF
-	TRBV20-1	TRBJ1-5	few	TGCAGTGCTAGAAGCGATTATAGCAATCAGCCCCAGCATTTT	CSARSDYSNQPQHF
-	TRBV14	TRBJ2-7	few	TGTGCCAGCAGCCACGCCGGGAGACTCGGGCAGTACTTC	CASSHAGRLGQYF
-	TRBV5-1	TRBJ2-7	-	TGCGCCAGCAGCTTGGACAGGTCCTCACCTTACGAGCAGTACTTC	CASSLDRSSPYEQYF
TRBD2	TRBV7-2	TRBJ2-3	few	TGTGCCAGCAGCTTAGAATGGGCTAGCGGGGGCACAGATACGCAGTATTTT	CASSLEWASGGTDTQYF
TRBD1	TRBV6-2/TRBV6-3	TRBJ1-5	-	TGTGCCAGCAGAGGACAGGGTGGGTATCAGCCCCAGCATTTT	CASRGQGGYQPQHF
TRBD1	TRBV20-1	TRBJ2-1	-	TGCAGTGCTAGTGACCCGGACAGGAGAGATGAGCAGTTCTTC	CSASDPDRRDEQFF
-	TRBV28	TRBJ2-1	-	TGTGCCAGCGATCCGGGACCCACCTACAATGAGCAGTTCTTC	CASDPGPTYNEQFF
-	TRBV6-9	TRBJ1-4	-	TGTGCCACCTCCGAGTTAAAACTGTTTTTT	CATSELKLFF
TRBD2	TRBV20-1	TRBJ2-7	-	TGCAGTGCTAGAGATCTCGCGGGGGGAAGCGAGCAGTACTTC	CSARDLAGGSEQYF
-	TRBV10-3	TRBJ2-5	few	TGTGCCATCAGTGAGTCAGGGTCGATAGAGACCCAGTACTTC	CAISESGSIETQYF
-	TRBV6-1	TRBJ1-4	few	TGTGCCAGCAGTGAAGGTTCCGGCCTGGGTGGAAAACTGTTTTTT	CASSEGSGLGGKLFF
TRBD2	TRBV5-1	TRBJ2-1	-	TGCGCCAGCAGCTTGAATGCGGGGGGTCTCGAGCAGTTCTTC	CASSLNAGGLEQFF
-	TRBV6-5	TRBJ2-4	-	TGTGCCAGCAGCAGACTAGTCAGGGGCAAAAACATTCAGTACTTC	CASSRLVRGKNIQYF
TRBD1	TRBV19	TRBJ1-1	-	TGTGCCATGGGACAGGGTAGGAGCACTGAAGCTTTCTTT	CAMGQGRSTEAFF
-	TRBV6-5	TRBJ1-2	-	TGTGCCAGCAGTACGTCTGGGCGGTCCCTCTATGGCTGCACCTTC	CASSTSGRSLYGCTF
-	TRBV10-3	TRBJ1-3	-	TGTGCCATCAGTGAGTTGGGACTGAACTCTGGAAACACCATATATTTT	CAISELGLNSGNTIYF
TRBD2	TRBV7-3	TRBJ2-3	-	TGTGCCAGCAGCTCGCCGGGACTAGCGGTTACAGATACGCAGTATTTT	CASSSPGLAVTDTQYF
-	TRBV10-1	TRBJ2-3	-	TGCGCCAGCAGTCCTCGAGGGGGGCGCACAGATACGCAGTATTTT	CASSPRGGRTDTQYF
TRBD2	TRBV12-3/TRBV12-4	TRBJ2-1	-	TGTGCCAGCACCATAAGCGGGACCGAAGGGAATGAGCAGTTCTTC	CASTISGTEGNEQFF
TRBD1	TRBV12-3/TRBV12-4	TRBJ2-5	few	TGTGCCAGCAGTTTAGGATCCGGGACAGGGGAGAAGGAAGAGACCCAGTACTTC	CASSLGSGTGEKEETQYF
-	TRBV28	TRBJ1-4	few	TGTGCCAGCAGGGGGGGAGAAAAACTGTTTTTT	CASRGGEKLFF
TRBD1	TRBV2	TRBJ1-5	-	TGTGCCAGCAGTGATCTTGAGACAGGGTATCAGCCCCAGCATTTT	CASSDLETGYQPQHF
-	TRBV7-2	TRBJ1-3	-	TGTGCCAGCAGCTTAGGACAATCGGACGGAAACACCATATATTTT	CASSLGQSDGNTIYF
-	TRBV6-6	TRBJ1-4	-	TGTGCCAGCAGTTTTAAGGGGACTAATGAAAAACTGTTTTTT	CASSFKGTNEKLFF
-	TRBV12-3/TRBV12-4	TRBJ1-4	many	TGTGCCAGCAGTGCGCCGGGCGATGAAAAACTGTTTTTT	CASSAPGDEKLFF
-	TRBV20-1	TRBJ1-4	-	TGCAGTGCTCCTCAGCAGAATGAAAAACTGTTTTTT	CSAPQQNEKLFF
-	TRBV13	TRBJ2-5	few	TGTGCCAGCAGCTTTAGGGAGACAGGTGTGGACCAAGAGACCCAGTACTTC	CASSFRETGVDQETQYF
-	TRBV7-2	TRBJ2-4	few	TGTGCCAGCAGGGACTCATTCAGCAGAAACATTCAGTACTTC	CASRDSFSRNIQYF
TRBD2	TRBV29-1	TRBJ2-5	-	TGCAGCGCCGGGACTAGCAGCCAAGAGACCCAGTACTTC	CSAGTSSQETQYF